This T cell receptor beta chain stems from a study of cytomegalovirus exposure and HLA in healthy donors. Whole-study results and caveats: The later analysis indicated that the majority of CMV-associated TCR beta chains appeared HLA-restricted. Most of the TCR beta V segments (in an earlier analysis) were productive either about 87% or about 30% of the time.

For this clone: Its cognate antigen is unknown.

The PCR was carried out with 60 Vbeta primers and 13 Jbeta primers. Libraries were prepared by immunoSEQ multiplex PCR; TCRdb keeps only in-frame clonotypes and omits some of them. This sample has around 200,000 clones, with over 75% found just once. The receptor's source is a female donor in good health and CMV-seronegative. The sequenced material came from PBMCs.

Here the CDR3 DNA reads TGTGCCAGCAGTTTACAAGGACACCGTGGGGAGCAGTACTTC. Translation gives CASSLQGHRGEQYF. The chain couples TRBV27 to TRBJ2-7; the D gene is possibly TRBD1 (5 bases). Per germline, CDR1 MNHEY and CDR2 SMNVEV (reference sequence). V lost 2 bases and J 7 bases, leaving 15 bases between the germline ends. This CDR3 is 14 amino acids long.